This T cell receptor beta chain was identified in a study of beta chain features in type 1 diabetes. V was shortened by 5 bases and J by 4 bases, with 8 bases between the two germline ends. The V gene's germline CDR1 is SGHVS and CDR2 FQNEAQ. This CDR3 has 12 amino acids. Notes on this clone: What it binds is unknown.

Central memory, naive, regulatory and stem cell-like memory CD4+ cells were sorted by CD45RO/CCR7/CD25/CD127/CD95/CD27. Each population that was sorted was more than 98% pure. Every isolated RNA sample was fully reverse transcribed, so sequencing captured expressed TCRB transcripts. The read count averaged roughly 3.5 million across naive, central memory and regulatory T cell samples. Profiled with immunoSEQ multiplex PCR; TCRdb holds only in-frame clones, not every one. The data show hundreds of thousands of clones, 10% to 15% seen once. Whole-study results and caveats: PCR might favor shorter templates, equally in patients and controls. There was a moderate but significant shortening of TCRB CDR3s in all four CD4+ subsets of Type 1 diabetes patients.

The V and J genes are TRBV7-8 and TRBJ1-2; D unclear. The sequencing sample was made of naive CD4+ T cells from blood. This clonotype was obtained from a woman younger than 30 with type 1 diabetes. CDR3 sequence reads: CASSLYSYGYTF. The CDR3 coding sequence is TGTGCCAGCAGCCTCTACTCCTATGGCTACACCTTC.